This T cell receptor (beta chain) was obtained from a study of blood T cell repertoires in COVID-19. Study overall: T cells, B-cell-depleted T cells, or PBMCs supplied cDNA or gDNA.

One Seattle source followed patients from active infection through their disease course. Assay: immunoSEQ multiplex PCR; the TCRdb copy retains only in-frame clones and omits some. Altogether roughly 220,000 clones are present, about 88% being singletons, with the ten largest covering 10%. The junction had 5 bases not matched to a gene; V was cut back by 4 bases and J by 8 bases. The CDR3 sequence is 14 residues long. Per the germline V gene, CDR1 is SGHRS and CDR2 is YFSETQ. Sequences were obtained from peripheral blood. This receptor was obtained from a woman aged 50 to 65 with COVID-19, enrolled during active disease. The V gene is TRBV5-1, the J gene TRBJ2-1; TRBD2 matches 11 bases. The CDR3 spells CASSPGLAADEQFF. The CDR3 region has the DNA TGCGCCAGCAGCCCGGGACTAGCGGCCGATGAGCAGTTCTTC.